This paragraph covers one T cell receptor beta chain sequence. The antigen is not known. Donor material was obtained from healthy Finnish infants undergoing corrective surgery for congenital heart defects. Some clones are missing from TCRdb's copy, which holds only in-frame ones; the method was immunoSEQ multiplex PCR. In the table there are 54,000 or so clones, nearly 95% of which are singletons. The data stem from a study of human thymus T cells. Whole-study results and caveats: In thymic and blood repertoires alike, V and J usage looked biased.

The CDR3 consists of 14 residues. J lost 12 bases, V lost 2 bases, and 11 bases had no gene match. CDR1 and CDR2 from the germline V gene are SEHNR and FQNEAQ (reference sequence). The sample was blood. The chain links TRBV7-9 to TRBJ1-2, with 8 bases that match TRBD1. This sequence was found in a boy younger than two with a congenital heart defect but otherwise immunologically healthy. The DNA for the CDR3 is TGTGCCAGCAGCTTATATTTGGGGGGACAGGTCGACACCTTC. Protein sequence: CASSLYLGGQVDTF.